This TCR beta chain is from a study of CD8 T cells in Susac syndrome. Overall study: When their blood was taken, the Susac syndrome patients had either not yet had any therapy, were taking corticosteroids, or were taking intravenous immunoglobulin alone.

It was with random hexamers that 0.5 to 1 ug RNA was reverse transcribed. immunoSEQ multiplex PCR amplified TCR beta CDR3 across 54 Vbeta, 13 Jbeta. TCRdb itself ran the immunoSEQ multiplex PCR reads through MiXCR, one entry per CDR3 protein. The repertoire holds under 85,000 distinct CDR3 sequences, around 93% seen once, with about 0.41% in the top ten. V lost 2 bases, J lost 8 bases, and 18 bases lay in between. Germline V lookup: CDR1 GTSNPN, CDR2 SVGIG (reference sequence). This CDR3 region has 14 residues. TCR beta sequencing covered blood CD8+ and CD4+ T cells. The source of this sequence is a human donor with Susac syndrome. This chain uses TRBV30 with TRBJ1-2, with TRBD1 as a possible D gene (5 bases). Specimen: CD8+ T cells from PBMCs. CDR3 loop: CAWSQGLGDIGYTF. The CDR3 DNA is TGTGCCTGGAGTCAGGGACTCGGTGATATCGGCTACACCTTC.